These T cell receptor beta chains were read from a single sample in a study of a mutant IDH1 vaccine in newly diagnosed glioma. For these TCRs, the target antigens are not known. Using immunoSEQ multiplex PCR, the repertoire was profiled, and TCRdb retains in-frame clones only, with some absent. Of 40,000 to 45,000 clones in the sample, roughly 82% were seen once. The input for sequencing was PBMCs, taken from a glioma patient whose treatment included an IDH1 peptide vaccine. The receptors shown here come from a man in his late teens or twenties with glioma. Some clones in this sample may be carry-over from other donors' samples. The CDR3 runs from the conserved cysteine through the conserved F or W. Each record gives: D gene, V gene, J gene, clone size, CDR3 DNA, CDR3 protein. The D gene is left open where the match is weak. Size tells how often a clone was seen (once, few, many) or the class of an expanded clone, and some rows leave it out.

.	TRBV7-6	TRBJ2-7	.	TGTGCCAGCAGCTTGGGCGGGATAACCTACGAGCAGTACTTC	CASSLGGITYEQYF
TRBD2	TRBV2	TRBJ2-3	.	TGTGCCAGCAGTGCGCCCCCAGCGGGGCGCGCAGATACGCAGTATTTT	CASSAPPAGRADTQYF
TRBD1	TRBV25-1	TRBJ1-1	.	TGTGCCAGCAGTGGAATGGCCCCCGGGACAGAGAACACTGAAGCTTTCTTT	CASSGMAPGTENTEAFF
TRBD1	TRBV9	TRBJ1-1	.	TGTGCCAGCAGCGTAGGCGGGACAGGGGTCACTGAAGCTTTCTTT	CASSVGGTGVTEAFF
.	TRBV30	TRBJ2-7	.	TGTGCCTGGAGTGTACAGATCAGGTACGAGCAGTACTTC	CAWSVQIRYEQYF
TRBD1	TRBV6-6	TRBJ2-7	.	TGTGCCAGCCATAGAGAAGGGACAGGAGACGCTGAGCAGTACTTC	CASHREGTGDAEQYF
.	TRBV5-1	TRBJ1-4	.	TGCGCCAGCAGCTTGGGCCAAGGGAAGGAAAAACTGTTTTTT	CASSLGQGKEKLFF
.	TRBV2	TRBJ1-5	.	TGTGCCAGCAGTGAAGCCACAGGGAGCAATCAGCCCCAGCATTTT	CASSEATGSNQPQHF
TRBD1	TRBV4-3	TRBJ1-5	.	TGCGCCAGCAGCCAACGACAGGGTGATCAGCCCCAGCATTTT	CASSQRQGDQPQHF
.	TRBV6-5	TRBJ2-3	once	TGTGCCAGCAGTTACGGAACAGGGACAGATACGCAGTATTTT	CASSYGTGTDTQYF
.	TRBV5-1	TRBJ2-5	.	TGCGCCAGCAGCGCCCCCGGTGGTAGCAAGACCCAGTACTTC	CASSAPGGSKTQYF
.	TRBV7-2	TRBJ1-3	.	TGTGCCAGCAGCCCACAGGTTTTGGCTGGAAACACCATATATTTT	CASSPQVLAGNTIYF
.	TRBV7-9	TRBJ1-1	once	TGTGCCAGCAGCCCCAGGCAGTTGAACACTGAAGCTTTCTTT	CASSPRQLNTEAFF
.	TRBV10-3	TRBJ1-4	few	TGTGCCATCAGTGATCCGGGGACCTCAGGTGAAAAACTGTTTTTT	CAISDPGTSGEKLFF